The source of this T cell receptor beta chain is a study of cytomegalovirus exposure and HLA in healthy donors. At the level of the study: Researchers previously reported finding roughly 120 million unique TCR beta sequences from 170 million or so T cells. HLA-typed donors contributed around 88 million unique TCRs, which were held in an early data release. Whole-study results and caveats: TCR beta V- and J-gene trimming, according to a later analysis, was linked to a missense DCLRE1C variant. Later analysis suggested most CMV-associated TCR beta chains were HLA-restricted.

Trimming left V 5 bases short and J 8 bases short, with 15 bases between. Germline V gene lookup returns CDR1 MDHEN and CDR2 SYDVKM. The CDR3 loop spans 14 amino acids. Primers for the PCR totalled 60 Vbeta and 13 Jbeta. Libraries were prepared by immunoSEQ multiplex PCR; TCRdb keeps only in-frame clonotypes and omits some of them. Its clone listing holds roughly 51,000 clones. Regarding this clone: Its specificity is unknown.

The sequence was collected from a woman between 50 and 59 years old in good health and CMV-seropositive. The source material was PBMCs. This sequence joins TRBV28 and TRBJ1-4; D remains ambiguous. The CDR3 here is CASSTPDIGEKLFF. The CDR3 DNA sequence: TGTGCCAGCAGTACCCCAGATATCGGGGAAAAACTGTTTTTT.